The 7 T cell receptor beta chains below were found in one sample sequenced in a study of tumor and adjacent non-tumor tissue in lung cancer. The template was RNA from unsorted bulk tissue. The normal lung tissue was taken more than 3 cm from the tumor edge. TCRbeta libraries were built with three rounds of nested PCR, modified from ARM-PCR. MiXCR, applied by TCRdb to the multiplex PCR reads, yields one record per CDR3 protein. The table lists about 77,000 distinct CDR3 sequences, around 80% of them singletons, with 40% in the top ten. Sequenced sample: distant non-tumor lung tissue. The receptors here all came from a man aged 70-80 years with non-small cell lung cancer.

Remarks on this clonotype: One junction end does not reproduce the germline sequence, and a read error may be involved. V and J are TRBV10-3 and TRBJ1-1, with a possible D match to TRBD1 (6 bases). Germline V lookup: CDR1 ENHRY, CDR2 SYGVKD. The CDR3 is 15 residues long. The DNA of the CDR3 is TGTGCCTTCAGTCAGGCTCAGGGGCAGGTCACTGAAGCTTTCTTT. Encoded protein: CAFSQAQGQVTEAFF.

This clonotype has only a few counts. The junction and the germline gene differ at one end; a read error may be behind it. The chain has TRBV12-3 or TRBV12-4 and TRBJ1-3, with 9 bases identical to TRBD1. The CDR3 length is 18 residues. This CDR3 reads CTSSRPGTGIGSGNTIYF. In DNA form, the CDR3 reads TGTACCAGCAGTAGACCCGGGACAGGGATCGGCTCTGGAAACACCATATATTTT.

Points on this clonotype: This may be a read error, as it is one base from a much larger clone. The chain has TRBV11-2 and TRBJ2-5; D remains unclear. CDR3 size: 11 residues. Germline CDR1 reads SGHAT; CDR2 reads FQNNGV. The CDR3 DNA follows: TGTGTCAGCAGCTACGAAGAGACCCAGTACTTC. Translated, it gives CVSSYEETQYF.

The table lists this clonotype with a few counts. The V gene is TRBV11-2, the J gene TRBJ2-1, with D unclear. CDR3 length: 14 residues. V was clipped by 3 bases and J by 9 bases, with 15 bases between them. The germline CDR1 and CDR2 sequences are SGHAT and FQNNGV. The CDR3 DNA is TGTGCCAGCAGCTTTCGGAGAGCAGCCAGTGAGCAGTTCTTC. This translates into CASSFRRAASEQFF.

A word on this clonotype: With a much larger clone just one base away, this may be a read error. The genes are TRBV5-1 and TRBJ1-6, with D hard to call. The CDR3 is made up of 14 amino acids. V was clipped by 0 bases and J by 10 bases, with 11 bases between them. Germline CDR1 SGHRS, CDR2 YFSETQ. CDR3 nucleotides: TGCGCCAGCAGCTTGGATCGGATCGTCTCACCCCTCCACTTT. Translated: CASSLDRIVSPLHF.

Turning to this clonotype: One end of the junction does not line up with germline, which may come from a read error. The CDR3 region has the DNA TGTACCAGCGGTGAGAGGAGCAGGGTTAACACTGAAGCTTTCTTT. Protein sequence: CTSGERSRVNTEAFF. The chain links TRBV6-1 to TRBJ1-1; D may be TRBD1 (5 bases). There are 15 residues in the CDR3. Looked up from germline, CDR1 is MNHNS and CDR2 is SASEGT.

With respect to this clonotype: The junction shows a germline mismatch at one end, possibly a read error. The chain joins TRBV19 to TRBJ1-5; D call uncertain. The CDR3 runs 13 residues. CDR1 is LNHDA and CDR2 is SQIVND in the germline V gene (reference sequence). CDR3 sequence: CANSMPSNQPRHF. The CDR3 nucleotides are TGTGCCAATAGTATGCCCAGCAATCAGCCCCGGCATTTT.